These 5 T cell receptor beta chains share one sample of origin, sequenced in a study of T cells in Graves' hyperthyroidism and ophthalmopathy. Amplified TCR beta CDR3 regions derived from RNA transcripts. With the HTBI primer set, the TCR CDR3 went through a first round of RT-PCR. TCRdb re-called the multiplex PCR reads through MiXCR, storing one row per CDR3 protein. The repertoire holds around 700,000 distinct CDR3 sequences, with approximately 19% as singletons. The sequencing sample was made of blood. The receptors stem from a woman between 45 and 60 years old with Graves' hyperthyroidism that later progressed to Graves' ophthalmopathy.

The chain couples TRBV9 to TRBJ2-1; D uncertain. Trimming cost V 0 bases and J 8 bases, with 15 bases left between them. The CDR3 is 15 amino acids. CDR1 SGDLS and CDR2 YYNGEE come from the germline V gene. This CDR3 is CASSVGVVGFDEQFF. The CDR3 DNA sequence: TGTGCCAGCAGCGTAGGGGTTGTGGGGTTCGATGAGCAGTTCTTC.

This clonotype occurred a few times. A read error may account for a junction end that differs from germline. The chain employs TRBV12-3 or TRBV12-4 and TRBJ2-7, with TRBD1 as a possible D gene (6 bases). The CDR3 consists of 13 residues. CDR3 coding DNA: TGTGCCAGTGGAGGCAGGGGAGCCTACGAGCAGTGCTTC. Translated: CASGGRGAYEQCF.

In its sample, this clonotype was seen a few times. The chain joins TRBV3-1 to TRBJ2-5; D perhaps matches TRBD2 (5 bases). Trimming shortened V by 0 bases and J by 7 bases, and 12 bases separated the two germline ends. This CDR3 comprises 14 residues. The germline CDR1 and CDR2 sequences are LGHDT and YNNKEL (reference sequence). DNA of the CDR3: TGTGCCAGCAGCCAAGAATTAGGTCTAGCGACCCAGTACTTC. Its protein product is CASSQELGLATQYF.

This chain joins TRBV5-5 and TRBJ1-2; 8 nucleotides agree with TRBD1. The ends lost 0 bases at V and 4 bases at J; junction bases unmatched: 8. The CDR3 extends over 16 amino acids. CDR1 and CDR2 from the germline V gene are SGHKS and YYEKEE (reference sequence). The CDR3 coding sequence is TGTGCCAGCAGCTTGGGGGGCACAGGGGGGCTCTATGGCTACACCTTC. Protein: CASSLGGTGGLYGYTF.

The rearrangement joins TRBV20-1 to TRBJ2-2; D call uncertain. This CDR3 region has 12 residues. V was trimmed by 0 bases and J by 11 bases, leaving 10 bases between them. Germline lookup yields CDR1 DFQATT and CDR2 SNEGSKA (reference sequence). The DNA of the CDR3 is TGCAGTGCTAGAGAACTGGGCCGAGAGCTGTTTTTT. This sequence encodes CSARELGRELFF.